This T cell receptor beta chain appears in the sequencing data of a study of cytomegalovirus exposure and HLA in healthy donors. Study-wide results and limits: With high specificity and sensitivity, the classifier reportedly diagnosed cytomegalovirus status. Trimming of TCR beta V- and J-genes showed a link, identified in a later analysis, to a missense DCLRE1C variant.

A multiplex PCR was run with 60 Vbeta primers and 13 Jbeta primers. Assay used: immunoSEQ multiplex PCR; TCRdb lists only in-frame clones, some missing. The repertoire has approximately 130,000 clones, 75% to 85% of them found once; the top ten carry about 1.4%. Details on this clone: The antigen is undetermined. Different DNA sequences within this sample yield the same CDR3.

The CDR3 is 14 residues long. Germline CDR1 and CDR2: SEHNR and FQNEAQ (reference sequence). V dropped 1 base and J dropped 5 bases, with 11 bases sitting between them. The gene calls are TRBV7-9 and TRBJ1-2; D ambiguous. The material sequenced was PBMCs. The sequence was obtained from a woman between 35 and 50 years old in good health and CMV-seronegative. For the CDR3, the DNA is TGTGCCAGCAGCTTAGGGGGAGAGCTTTATGGCTACACCTTC. Amino acids: CASSLGGELYGYTF.